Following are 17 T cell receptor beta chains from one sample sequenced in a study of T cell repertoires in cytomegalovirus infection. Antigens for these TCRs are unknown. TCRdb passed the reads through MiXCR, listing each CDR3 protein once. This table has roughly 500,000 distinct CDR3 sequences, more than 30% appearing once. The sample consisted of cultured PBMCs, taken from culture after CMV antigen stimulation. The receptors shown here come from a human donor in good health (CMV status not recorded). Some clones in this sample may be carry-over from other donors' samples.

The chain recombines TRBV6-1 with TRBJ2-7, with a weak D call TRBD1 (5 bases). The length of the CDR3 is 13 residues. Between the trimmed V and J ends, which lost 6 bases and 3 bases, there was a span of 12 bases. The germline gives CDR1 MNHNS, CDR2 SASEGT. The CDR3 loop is CASSRAAVYEQYF. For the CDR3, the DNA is TGTGCCAGCAGCAGGGCCGCCGTCTACGAGCAGTACTTC.

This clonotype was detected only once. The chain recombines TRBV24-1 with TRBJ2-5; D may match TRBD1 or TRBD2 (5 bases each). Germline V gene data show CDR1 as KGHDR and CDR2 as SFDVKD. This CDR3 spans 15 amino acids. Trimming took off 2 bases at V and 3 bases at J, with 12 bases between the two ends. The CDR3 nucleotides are TGTGCCACCAGTGATTATTCCCGGGACGAAGAGACCCAGTACTTC. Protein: CATSDYSRDEETQYF.

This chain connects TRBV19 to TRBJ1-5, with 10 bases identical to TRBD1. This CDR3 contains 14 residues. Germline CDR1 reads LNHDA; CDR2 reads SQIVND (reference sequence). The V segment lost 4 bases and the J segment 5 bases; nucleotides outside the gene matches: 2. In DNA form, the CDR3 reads TGTGCCAGTAGTAGGACAGGGGGTTATCAGCCCCAGCATTTT. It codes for CASSRTGGYQPQHF.

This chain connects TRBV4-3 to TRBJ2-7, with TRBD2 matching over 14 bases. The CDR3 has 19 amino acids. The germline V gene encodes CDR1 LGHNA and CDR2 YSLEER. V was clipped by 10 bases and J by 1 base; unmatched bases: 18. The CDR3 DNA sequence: TGCGCCACTACCACCGGGACTAGCGGGAGTAGAGCCGGATCCTACGAGCAGTACGTC. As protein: CATTTGTSGSRAGSYEQYV.

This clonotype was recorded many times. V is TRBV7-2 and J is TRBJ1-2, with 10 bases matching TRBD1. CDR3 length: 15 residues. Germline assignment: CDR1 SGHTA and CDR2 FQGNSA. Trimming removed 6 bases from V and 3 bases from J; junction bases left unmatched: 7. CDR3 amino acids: CASSYDRGQHYGYTF. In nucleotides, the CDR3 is TGTGCCAGCAGTTATGACAGGGGGCAACACTATGGCTACACCTTC.

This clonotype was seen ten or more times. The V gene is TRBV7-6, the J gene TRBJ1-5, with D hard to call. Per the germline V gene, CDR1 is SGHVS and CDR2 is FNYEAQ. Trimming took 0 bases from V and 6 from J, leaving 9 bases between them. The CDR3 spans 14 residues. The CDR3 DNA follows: TGTGCCAGCAGCTTAGCGTTTTTGGGTCAGCCCCAGCATTTT. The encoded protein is CASSLAFLGQPQHF.

CDR3 DNA sequence: TGTGCCAGCAGTTACTCCCCGACAGGTCAGGCTGAGCAGTTCTTC. Translation: CASSYSPTGQAEQFF. V usage is TRBV6-2 or TRBV6-3 and J usage is TRBJ2-1; D is possibly TRBD1 (6 bases). CDR3 length: 15 amino acids. V was shortened by 0 bases and J by 9 bases, with 15 bases between the two germline ends. Germline V lookup: CDR1 MNHEY, CDR2 SVGEGT.

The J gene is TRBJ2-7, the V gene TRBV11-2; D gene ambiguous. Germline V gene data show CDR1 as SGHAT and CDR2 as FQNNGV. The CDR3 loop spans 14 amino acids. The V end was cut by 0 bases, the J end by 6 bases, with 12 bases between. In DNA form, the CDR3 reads TGTGCCAGCAGCTTAGATTTAGCCAGTCCCGAGCAGTACGTC. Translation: CASSLDLASPEQYV.

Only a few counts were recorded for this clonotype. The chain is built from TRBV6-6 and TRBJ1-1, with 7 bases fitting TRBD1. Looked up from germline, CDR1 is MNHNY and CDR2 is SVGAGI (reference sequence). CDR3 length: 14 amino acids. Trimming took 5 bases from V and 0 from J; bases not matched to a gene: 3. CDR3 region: CASSAGQLNTEAFF. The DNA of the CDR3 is TGTGCCAGCAGTGCGGGACAGCTGAACACTGAAGCTTTCTTT.

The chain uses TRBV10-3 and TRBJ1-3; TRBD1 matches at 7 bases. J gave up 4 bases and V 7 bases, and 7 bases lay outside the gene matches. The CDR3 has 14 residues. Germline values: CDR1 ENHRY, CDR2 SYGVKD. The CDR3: CAINTGVAGNTIYF. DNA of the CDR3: TGTGCCATCAATACAGGGGTAGCCGGAAACACCATATATTTT.

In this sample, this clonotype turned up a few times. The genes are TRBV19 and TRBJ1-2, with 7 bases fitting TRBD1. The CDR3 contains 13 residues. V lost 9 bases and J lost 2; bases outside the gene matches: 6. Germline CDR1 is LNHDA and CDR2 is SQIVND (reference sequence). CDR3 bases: TGTGCCAGCTCACAGGGGTTGAACTATGGCTACACCTTC. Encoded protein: CASSQGLNYGYTF.

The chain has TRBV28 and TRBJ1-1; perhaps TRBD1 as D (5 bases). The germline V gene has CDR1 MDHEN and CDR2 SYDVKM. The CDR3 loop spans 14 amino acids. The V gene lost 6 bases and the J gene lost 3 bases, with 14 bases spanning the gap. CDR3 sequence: CASSLGGLYTEAFF. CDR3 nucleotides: TGTGCCAGCAGCCTCGGGGGGTTGTACACTGAAGCTTTCTTT.

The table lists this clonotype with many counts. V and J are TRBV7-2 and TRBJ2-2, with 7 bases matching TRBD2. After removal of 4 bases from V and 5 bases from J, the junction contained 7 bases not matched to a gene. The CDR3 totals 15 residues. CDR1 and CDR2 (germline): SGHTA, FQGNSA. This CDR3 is CASSSGLLNTGELFF. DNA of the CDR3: TGTGCCAGCAGCTCGGGACTACTTAATACCGGGGAGCTGTTTTTT.

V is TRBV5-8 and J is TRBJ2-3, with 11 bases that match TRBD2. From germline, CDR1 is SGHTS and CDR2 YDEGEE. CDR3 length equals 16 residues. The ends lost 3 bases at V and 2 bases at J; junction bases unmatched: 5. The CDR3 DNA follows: TGTGCCAGCAGCTCCGGACTAGCGGGCGACACAGATACGCAGTATTTT. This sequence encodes CASSSGLAGDTDTQYF.

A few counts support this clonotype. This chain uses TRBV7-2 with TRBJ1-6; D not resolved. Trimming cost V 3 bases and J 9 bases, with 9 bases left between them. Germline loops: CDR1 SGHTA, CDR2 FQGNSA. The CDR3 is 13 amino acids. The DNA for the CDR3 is TGTGCCAGCAGCTTGTCCACCCTTTCACCCCTCCACTTT. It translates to CASSLSTLSPLHF.

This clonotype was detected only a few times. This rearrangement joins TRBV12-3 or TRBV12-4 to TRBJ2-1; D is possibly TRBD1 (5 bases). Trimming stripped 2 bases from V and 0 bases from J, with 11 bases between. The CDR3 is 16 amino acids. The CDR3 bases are TGTGCCAGCAGTTTATGGGGCGGCCTCTCCTACAATGAGCAGTTCTTC. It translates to CASSLWGGLSYNEQFF.

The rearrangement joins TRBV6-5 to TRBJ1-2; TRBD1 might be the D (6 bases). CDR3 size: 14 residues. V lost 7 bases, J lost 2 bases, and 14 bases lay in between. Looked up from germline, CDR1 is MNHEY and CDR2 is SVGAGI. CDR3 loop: CASKLTGSNYGYTF. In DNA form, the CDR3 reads TGTGCCAGCAAACTGACAGGATCAAACTATGGCTACACCTTC.